This TCR beta chain was documented in a study of cytomegalovirus exposure and HLA in healthy donors. Looking at the study overall: A data release that came early held 80 million to 95 million unique TCRs from HLA-typed donors.

Study conclusions and caveats: Later analysis showed most CMV-associated TCR beta chains appearing HLA-restricted. Rare TCR sequences dominated, though some public TCRs recurred in many donors.

To note about this clone: The antigen is undetermined.

The V end was cut by 5 bases, the J end by 0 bases, with 17 bases between. This CDR3 contains 16 residues. CDR1 is MDHEN and CDR2 is SYDVKM in the germline V gene. PCR involved 60 Vbeta and 13 Jbeta primers. TCRdb's table, derived via immunoSEQ multiplex PCR, lists solely in-frame clones and lacks some. The sample holds around 90,000 clones, around nine tenths seen once. Material for sequencing was PBMCs. The gene calls are TRBV28 and TRBJ2-7, with a possible D match to TRBD1 (6 bases). The sequence came from a man aged 25 to 40 in good health and CMV-seropositive. CDR3 sequence reads: CASSTPGTLSSYEQYF. CDR3 DNA sequence: TGTGCCAGCAGTACACCCGGGACACTGAGCTCCTACGAGCAGTACTTC.